This TCR beta chain derives from a study of cytomegalovirus exposure and HLA in healthy donors. The wider study: Prior work identified 120 million or so unique TCR beta sequences in 150 million to 200 million T cells.

With 1 base clipped from V and 2 bases from J, the junction kept 8 bases outside the gene matches. Germline assignment: CDR1 MGHRA and CDR2 YSYEKL. This CDR3 region has 16 residues. Broader study findings: Most CMV-associated TCR beta chains were later found to appear HLA-restricted. Earlier analysis looked at TCR beta V segments, and most were productive about 87% or about 30% of the time. Presence/absence analyses rested on an assumption that sequencing depth was roughly uniform across donors.

Both 60 Vbeta primers and 13 Jbeta primers went into the PCR. TCRdb's copy holds only in-frame clones and misses some; the assay was immunoSEQ multiplex PCR. The repertoire holds 95,000 to 110,000 clones, around 80% seen once, with 2% to 3% in the top ten. To note about this clone: Its target is not known.

The receptor comes from a young man in good health and CMV-seropositive. The rearrangement links TRBV4-1 to TRBJ2-7, with TRBD2 identical over 7 bases. The sequencing sample was made of PBMCs. The CDR3, as DNA: TGCGCCAGCAGCCAAGCCCTGGGGGGAGGGGCCTACGAGCAGTACTTC. This sequence encodes CASSQALGGGAYEQYF.